Sequencing of this T cell receptor (beta chain) was carried out in a study of human T cells and chemical hapten exposure. Via MiXCR, TCRdb re-called the RACE reads, giving one row per CDR3 protein. The data hold about 300,000 distinct CDR3 sequences, with 5% to 6.5% observed a single time. The sample's time point: pre-sensitization, week 0. Treatment reported: therapeutic diphenylcyclopropenone sensitization with weekly scalp DPC. Germline loops: CDR1 LGHNA, CDR2 YSLEER. The CDR3 totals 15 residues. Deletions cut 0 bases from V and 5 bases from J, with 12 bases between. V usage is TRBV4-3 and J usage is TRBJ2-3; weak D call: TRBD2 (6 bases). The receptor was derived from a woman aged 18-29 years with alopecia areata. Some clones in this sample may be carry-over from other donors' samples. Sequenced material: whole blood, taken in connection with sensitization to the hapten diphenylcyclopropenone (DPC). CDR3 in DNA: TGCGCCAGCAGCCAAGACGCCGCGGGGAAAGATACGCAGTATTTT. It yields the protein CASSQDAAGKDTQYF.